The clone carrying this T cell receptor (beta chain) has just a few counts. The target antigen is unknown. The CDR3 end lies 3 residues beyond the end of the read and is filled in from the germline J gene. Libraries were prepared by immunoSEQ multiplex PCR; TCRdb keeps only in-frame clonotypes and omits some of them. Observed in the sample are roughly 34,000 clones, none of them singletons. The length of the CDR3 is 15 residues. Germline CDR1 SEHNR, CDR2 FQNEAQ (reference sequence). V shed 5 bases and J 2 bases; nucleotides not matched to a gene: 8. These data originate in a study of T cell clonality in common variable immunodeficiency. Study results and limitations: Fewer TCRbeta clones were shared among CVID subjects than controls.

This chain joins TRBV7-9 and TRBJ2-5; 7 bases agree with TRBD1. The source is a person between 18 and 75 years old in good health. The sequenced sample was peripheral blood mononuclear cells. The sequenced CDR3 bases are TGTGCCAGCAGCGCCACCCAGACAGGGCAAGAGACC. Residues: CASSATQTGQET. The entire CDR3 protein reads CASSATQTGQETQYF.